The entry below describes one T cell receptor beta chain. What it binds is not known. This record belongs to a study of brain T cells in children with intractable seizures. Study-wide results and caveats: Pre-surgery blood may have been undersampled, hiding some clones.

Surgery cases with the highest brain T cell transcript signatures were chosen for sequencing. The CDR3 runs 13 residues. Germline values: CDR1 SGHTA, CDR2 FQGTGA. V lost 5 bases and J 3 bases, leaving 8 bases between the germline ends. This table comes from immunoSEQ multiplex PCR, and its TCRdb copy is limited to in-frame clones, with some not included. Of about 120,000 clones listed, roughly 92% are singletons. The chain couples TRBV7-3 to TRBJ1-5; D uncertain. The receptor's source is a boy under two years old with hemimegalencephaly and intractable seizures. This specimen consisted of peripheral blood, obtained at surgery. CDR3 amino acids: CASSQEHNQPQHF. The CDR3, as DNA: TGTGCCAGCAGCCAGGAGCACAATCAGCCCCAGCATTTT.